This entry lists 13 T cell receptor beta chains sequenced from one sample in a study of Ad26.COV2.S vaccination and SARS-CoV-2 variants. Treatment reported: 15 to 20 received Ad26.COV2.S at low or high dose, single or two shots; 5 received placebo; per-sample allocation not given. Sampling was done on day 63 after the first vaccine or placebo injection. Some clones are missing from TCRdb's copy, which holds only in-frame ones; the method was immunoSEQ multiplex PCR. The table includes hundreds of thousands of clones, around four fifths detected once. Sequencing was performed on peripheral blood, taken in a trial of Ad26.COV2.S vaccine versus placebo. The receptor set was obtained from a person aged 18-60 years who received the Ad26.COV2.S COVID-19 vaccine or a placebo.

This chain joins TRBV18 and TRBJ2-3; D is possibly TRBD1 or TRBD2 (5 bases each). This CDR3 comprises 12 residues. The V and J ends lost 5 bases and 9 bases respectively, with 12 bases between them. The V gene's germline CDR1 is KGHSH and CDR2 LQKENI. The CDR3 loop is CASSEARDTQYF. The DNA of the CDR3 is TGTGCCAGCTCAGAGGCTAGGGACACGCAGTATTTT.

The chain has TRBV19 and TRBJ1-1; possibly TRBD1 for D (6 bases). This CDR3 is 13 amino acids long. Germline V gene lookup returns CDR1 LNHDA and CDR2 SQIVND (reference sequence). Trimming shortened V by 3 bases and J by 6 bases, and 11 bases separated the two germline ends. The CDR3 DNA reads TGTGCCAGTAGTATCAAACAGGGTGCTGAAGCTTTCTTT. It codes for CASSIKQGAEAFF.

The rearrangement links TRBV3-1 (or the pseudogene TRBV3-2) to TRBJ2-2, with TRBD2 identical over 9 bases. Trimming removed 7 bases from V and 6 bases from J; junction bases left unmatched: 6. The length of the CDR3 is 14 residues. CDR1 and CDR2 from the germline V gene are LGHDT and YNNKEL (reference sequence). The CDR3 protein is CASKWTSASGELFF. In DNA, the CDR3 is TGTGCCAGCAAATGGACTAGCGCCTCCGGGGAGCTGTTTTTT.

This rearrangement joins TRBV25-1 to TRBJ2-7; D is tentatively TRBD1 or TRBD2 (5 bases each). CDR1 and CDR2 (germline): MGHDK, SYGVNS. The length of the CDR3 is 15 residues. V lost 2 bases and J lost 6, with 17 bases in between. DNA of the CDR3: TGTGCCAGCAGTGAACCAAGGCAGGGAGAGATCGAGCAGTACTTC. This translates into CASSEPRQGEIEQYF.

The chain employs TRBV2 and TRBJ2-7; the D gene is possibly TRBD2 (6 bases). Trimming removed 3 bases from V and 7 bases from J, with 19 bases in between. This CDR3 has 15 amino acids. Germline V CDR1 and CDR2: SNHLY, FYNNEI. CDR3 in DNA: TGTGCCAGCAGTGACCCGGGACTGAAAACAGATGAGCAGTACTTC. Translated: CASSDPGLKTDEQYF.

This chain joins TRBV9 and TRBJ1-1; D perhaps matches TRBD1 (5 bases). Trimming cost V 4 bases and J 0 bases, with 13 bases left between them. The CDR3 contains 15 residues. Per germline, CDR1 SGDLS and CDR2 YYNGEE. CDR3 region: CASSPQLQVNTEAFF. CDR3 in DNA: TGTGCCAGCAGCCCGCAACTACAGGTGAACACTGAAGCTTTCTTT.

The chain has TRBV5-1 and TRBJ1-6; D gene ambiguous. Trimming removed 0 bases at V and 6 bases at J, with 10 bases between. This CDR3 has 15 residues. Germline loops: CDR1 SGHRS, CDR2 YFSETQ. DNA of the CDR3: TGCGCCAGCAGCTTGGCCTCACAGCGTAATTCACCCCTCCACTTT. Protein product: CASSLASQRNSPLHF.

There are a few counts of this clone. This chain links TRBV7-9 with TRBJ2-2; D is perhaps TRBD2 (5 bases). This CDR3 comprises 14 residues. The V gene lost 3 bases and the J gene lost 6 bases, with 11 bases spanning the gap. Germline-derived CDR1 and CDR2 are SEHNR and FQNEAQ (reference sequence). The CDR3: CASSFEGWAGELFF. For the CDR3, the DNA is TGTGCCAGCAGCTTTGAGGGTTGGGCCGGGGAGCTGTTTTTT.

The rearrangement links TRBV11-2 to TRBJ2-6; TRBD2 aligns across 7 bases. Trimming took 5 bases from V and 4 from J; bases not matched to a gene: 14. Looked up from germline, CDR1 is SGHAT and CDR2 is FQNNGV. This CDR3 is 18 amino acids long. CDR3 in DNA: TGTGCCAGCAGCCCTGTGGGCGGGAGTCGGACCGGGGCCAACGTCCTGACTTTC. Protein product: CASSPVGGSRTGANVLTF. Using reference TRBV11-2 and TRBJ2-6 for the parts outside the CDR3, the full variable domain is EAGVAQSPRYKIIEKRQSVAFWCNPISGHATLYWYQQILGQGPKLLIQFQNNGVVDDSQLPKDRFSAERLKGVDSTLKIQPAKLEDSAVYLCASSPVGGSRTGANVLTFGAGSRLTVL.

This chain links TRBV5-6 with TRBJ1-1, with 10 nucleotides matching TRBD1. Germline-derived CDR1 and CDR2 are SGHDT and YYEEEE. V shed 4 bases and J 6 bases; nucleotides not matched to a gene: 3. The CDR3 consists of 13 residues. For the CDR3, the DNA is TGTGCCAGCAGCCGGGACAGGGGACCTGAAGCTTTCTTT. Translation gives CASSRDRGPEAFF. Using reference TRBV5-6 and TRBJ1-1 for the parts outside the CDR3, the full variable domain is DAGVTQSPTHLIKTRGQQVTLRCSPKSGHDTVSWYQQALGQGPQFIFQYYEEEERQRGNFPDRFSGHQFPNYSSELNVNALLLGDSALYLCASSRDRGPEAFFGQGTRLTVV.

This chain joins TRBV5-1 and TRBJ2-5, with a tentative D call TRBD2 (6 bases). The CDR3 length is 14 residues. V was shortened by 4 bases and J by 5 bases, with 15 bases between the two germline ends. Looked up from germline, CDR1 is SGHRS and CDR2 is YFSETQ. This chain's CDR3 is CASSHTSAGETQYF. The CDR3 DNA sequence: TGCGCCAGCAGCCATACCTCGGCGGGGGAGACCCAGTACTTC.

This chain connects TRBV6-6 to TRBJ2-7; D is unclear. V was trimmed by 0 bases and J by 1 base, leaving 10 bases between them. The CDR3 length is 15 residues. Germline CDR1 and CDR2: MNHNY and SVGAGI (reference sequence). CDR3 DNA: TGTGCCAGCAGTTACTCGATAGGGCCGTCCTACGAGCAGTACTTC. Its translation: CASSYSIGPSYEQYF.

The chain employs TRBV11-3 and TRBJ2-1; tentatively, D is TRBD1 or TRBD2 (5 bases each). The length of the CDR3 is 15 residues. Trimming removed 2 bases at V and 6 bases at J, with 14 bases between. Looked up from germline, CDR1 is SGHNT and CDR2 is YENEEA. The CDR3 DNA reads as TGTGCCAGCAGCTTAAGGGGAGTTAAGGCCAATGAGCAGTTCTTC. Translating gives CASSLRGVKANEQFF.